One and the same sample provided the 23 T cell receptor beta chains below, sequenced in a study of blood T cell repertoires in COVID-19. Sequenced by immunoSEQ multiplex PCR; TCRdb stores in-frame clones only, minus some. The repertoire has around 70,000 clones, 80% to 90% of them found once; the top ten carry approximately 4.4%. Sequencing was performed on peripheral blood. These TCRs come from a woman of 80 years or more with active or convalescent COVID-19.

The chain is built from TRBV3-1 (or the pseudogene TRBV3-2) and TRBJ2-7; 9 bases fit TRBD2. This CDR3 has 14 amino acids. CDR1 is LGHDT, CDR2 YNNKEL, per germline (reference sequence). The V and J ends lost 8 bases and 0 bases, in that order; junction bases with no gene match: 5. CDR3 amino acids: CASDLAGSSYEQYF. Here the CDR3 DNA reads TGTGCCAGCGACCTAGCGGGAAGCTCCTACGAGCAGTACTTC.

This clone has a handful of counts. The chain employs TRBV7-9 and TRBJ1-4; TRBD1 agrees at 7 bases. Germline loops: CDR1 SEHNR, CDR2 FQNEAQ (reference sequence). This CDR3 has 15 amino acids. Unmatched junction bases numbered 11, after V lost 5 bases and J lost 8 bases. The DNA for the CDR3 is TGTGCCAGCAGCGCACGGACAGGATCGGCGGAAAAACTGTTTTTT. This translates into CASSARTGSAEKLFF. Supplemented by reference TRBV7-9 and TRBJ1-4, the full variable domain reads DTGVSQNPRHKITKRGQNVTFRCDPISEHNRLYWYRQTLGQGPEFLTYFQNEAQLEKSRLLSDRFSAERPKGSFSTLEIQRTEQGDSAMYLCASSARTGSAEKLFFGSGTQLSVL.

This sequence joins TRBV2 and TRBJ1-4, with 9 nucleotides matching TRBD1. V lost 6 bases and J lost 0; bases outside the gene matches: 5. Germline CDR1 reads SNHLY; CDR2 reads FYNNEI. This CDR3 is built from 16 residues. CDR3 in DNA: TGTGCCAGCAGGGGGGACAGGGTTGCAACTAATGAAAAACTGTTTTTT. Translating gives CASRGDRVATNEKLFF.

The chain recombines TRBV18 with TRBJ1-6, with a weak D call TRBD1 (6 bases). Trimming removed 1 base at V and 7 bases at J, with 8 bases between. This CDR3 has 14 residues. The germline gives CDR1 KGHSH, CDR2 LQKENI. The CDR3 region is CASSPQGQNSPLHF. DNA of the CDR3: TGTGCCAGCTCACCACAGGGACAAAATTCACCCCTCCACTTT.

The chain has TRBV10-1 and TRBJ1-5; D unresolved. V was pared by 5 bases and J by 9 bases, with 14 bases between. CDR1 and CDR2 from the germline V gene are WNHNN and SYGVQD (reference sequence). The CDR3 consists of 13 residues. Here the CDR3 reads CASSSTPDTPQHF. The DNA for the CDR3 is TGCGCCAGCAGTTCTACCCCCGATACGCCCCAGCATTTT.

This sequence joins TRBV6-2 or TRBV6-3 and TRBJ2-2; 11 nucleotides agree with TRBD2. Germline V CDR1 and CDR2: MNHEY, SVGEGT. Trimming cost V 6 bases and J 5 bases; bases outside gene matches: 17. The CDR3 runs 19 residues. CDR3 protein: CASSPFALAGGRRTGELFF. In DNA form, the CDR3 reads TGTGCCAGCAGCCCTTTCGCCCTAGCGGGAGGTCGGAGGACCGGGGAGCTGTTTTTT.

The rearrangement links TRBV20-1 to TRBJ1-1, with 8 nucleotides matching TRBD1. The CDR3 length is 11 residues. CDR1 is DFQATT, CDR2 SNEGSKA, per germline (reference sequence). With 7 bases clipped from V and 4 bases from J, the junction kept 2 bases outside the gene matches. The CDR3 coding sequence is TGCAGTGAAACAGGGGGCACTGAAGCTTTCTTT. Translation gives CSETGGTEAFF.

The chain couples TRBV6-5 to TRBJ2-3, with 12 bases matching TRBD2. The junction had 2 bases not matched to a gene; V was cut back by 6 bases and J by 1 base. The CDR3 has 15 amino acids. Per germline, CDR1 MNHEY and CDR2 SVGAGI. This CDR3 is CASRASGGGTDTQYF. The CDR3 DNA reads TGTGCCAGCAGGGCTAGCGGGGGGGGCACAGATACGCAGTATTTT.

In its sample, this clone was seen a few times. This chain links TRBV19 with TRBJ2-2, with 8 bases matching TRBD1. This CDR3 spans 15 amino acids. J gave up 4 bases and V 6 bases, and 7 bases lay outside the gene matches. Germline CDR1 reads LNHDA; CDR2 reads SQIVND (reference sequence). CDR3 loop: CASRPDRVVTGELFF. The CDR3 coding sequence is TGTGCCAGTAGGCCGGACAGGGTCGTCACCGGGGAGCTGTTTTTT.

Here the CDR3 reads CASSLEAVTQYF. In DNA, the CDR3 is TGCGCCAGCAGCTTGGAGGCGGTCACGCAGTATTTT. This rearrangement joins TRBV5-1 to TRBJ2-3, with D uncertain. The ends were cut back, 0 bases at V and 9 bases at J, with 8 bases in the middle. This CDR3 has 12 amino acids. Germline values: CDR1 SGHRS, CDR2 YFSETQ.

The rearrangement joins TRBV5-4 to TRBJ2-5; a weak D match, TRBD1 (6 bases). V was pared by 3 bases and J by 4 bases, with 13 bases between. Germline assignment: CDR1 SGHNT and CDR2 YYREEE (reference sequence). The CDR3 is made up of 14 amino acids. DNA of the CDR3: TGTGCCAGCAGCTCTAGGGGGTCGGGAGAGACCCAGTACTTC. Translation gives CASSSRGSGETQYF.

The rearrangement links TRBV19 to TRBJ2-1, with D hard to call. V was pared by 8 bases and J by 7 bases, with 18 bases between. Germline V gene lookup returns CDR1 LNHDA and CDR2 SQIVND (reference sequence). The CDR3 totals 14 residues. The CDR3 DNA reads TGTGCCAGTGCCCCGGCGTCCCCGGGTAATGAGCAGTTCTTC. Its translation: CASAPASPGNEQFF. Looking up the rest from reference TRBV19 and TRBJ2-1 gives the full variable domain: DGGITQSPKYLFRKEGQNVTLSCEQNLNHDAMYWYRQDPGQGLRLIYYSQIVNDFQKGDIAEGYSVSREKKESFPLTVTSAQKNPTAFYLCASAPASPGNEQFFGPGTRLTVL.

The chain couples TRBV7-8 to TRBJ1-6; no clear D gene. The CDR3 is made up of 13 amino acids. Trimming took off 4 bases at V and 5 bases at J, with 6 bases between the two ends. Germline V lookup: CDR1 SGHVS, CDR2 FQNEAQ. The CDR3 loop reads CASSSQNNSPLHF. Here the CDR3 DNA reads TGTGCCAGCAGCTCACAGAATAATTCACCCCTCCACTTT.

This clone appeared a few times. The CDR3 here is CASSRGGNSGNTIYF. CDR3 nucleotides: TGTGCCAGCAGCCGCGGCGGGAACTCTGGAAACACCATATATTTT. The chain couples TRBV3-1 (or the pseudogene TRBV3-2) to TRBJ1-3; D gene ambiguous. The germline V gene has CDR1 LGHDT and CDR2 YNNKEL (reference sequence). The CDR3 extends over 15 amino acids. V lost 4 bases, J lost 0 bases, and 10 bases lay in between.

This chain links TRBV7-2 with TRBJ2-5; a weak D match, TRBD2 (6 bases). V was clipped by 4 bases and J by 5 bases, with 17 bases between them. Germline CDR1 SGHTA, CDR2 FQGNSA. The CDR3 length is 15 residues. The CDR3 DNA reads TGTGCCAGCAGCTGGGGGGATGGTAGAGCGGAGACCCAGTACTTC. Protein: CASSWGDGRAETQYF.

The chain has TRBV6-5 and TRBJ2-7, with TRBD1 matching over 7 bases. This CDR3 contains 15 residues. V lost 4 bases and J lost 1; bases outside the gene matches: 7. Germline CDR1 reads MNHEY; CDR2 reads SVGAGI. CDR3 sequence reads: CASSSPGQKSYEQYF. CDR3 sequence (DNA): TGTGCCAGCAGTTCTCCGGGACAGAAGTCCTACGAGCAGTACTTC.

The gene calls are TRBV5-1 and TRBJ2-1; no firm D call. The CDR3 is 14 amino acids. The germline V and J ends were trimmed by 4 bases and 2 bases, with 10 bases remaining between them. CDR1 is SGHRS, CDR2 YFSETQ, per germline. In DNA form, the CDR3 reads TGCGCCAGCAGCCTCTCCCTCGCCTACAATGAGCAGTTCTTC. Encoded protein: CASSLSLAYNEQFF.

The CDR3 spells CASSLGSGSSYNEQFF. CDR3 DNA: TGTGCCAGCAGCTTAGGGAGCGGGAGCTCCTACAATGAGCAGTTCTTC. This chain uses TRBV7-2 with TRBJ2-1; 8 bases agree with TRBD2. V lost 1 base, J lost 0 bases, and 2 bases stayed unmatched. Germline CDR1 is SGHTA and CDR2 is FQGNSA. The CDR3 is 16 amino acids.

This rearrangement joins TRBV27 to TRBJ2-7; 7 positions agree with TRBD1. The CDR3 loop spans 13 amino acids. CDR1 and CDR2 (germline): MNHEY, SMNVEV (reference sequence). V lost 1 base, J lost 12 bases, and 9 bases stayed unmatched. CDR3: CASSLWGPTGRYF. CDR3 DNA sequence: TGTGCCAGCAGTTTATGGGGACCGACAGGGAGGTACTTC.

The genes are TRBV6-5 and TRBJ2-7; D gene unclear. This CDR3 has 16 amino acids. The V and J ends lost 0 bases and 0 bases respectively, with 12 bases between them. Germline lookup yields CDR1 MNHEY and CDR2 SVGAGI. The CDR3 sequence: CASSYSISMSSYEQYF. Written as DNA, the CDR3 is TGTGCCAGCAGTTACTCGATTTCTATGAGCTCCTACGAGCAGTACTTC.

The V call is TRBV2, the J call TRBJ1-3, with 7 nucleotides matching TRBD1. Germline CDR1 SNHLY, CDR2 FYNNEI. Losses at the gene ends were 5 bases for V and 0 bases for J; bases not matched to a gene: 4. The CDR3 totals 15 residues. CDR3 coding DNA: TGTGCCAGCAGTTATCAGGGGGGCTCTGGAAACACCATATATTTT. Translation gives CASSYQGGSGNTIYF.

The V and J genes are TRBV2 and TRBJ1-1; D is undetermined. Germline-derived CDR1 and CDR2 are SNHLY and FYNNEI. Trimming stripped 6 bases from V and 1 base from J, with 12 bases between. The CDR3 loop spans 14 amino acids. CDR3 in amino acids: CASRREAGNTEAFF. CDR3 DNA: TGTGCCAGCAGAAGGGAGGCAGGGAACACTGAAGCTTTCTTT.

The genes are TRBV2 and TRBJ2-5; 14 bases map to TRBD2. V was clipped by 5 bases and J by 6 bases; unmatched bases: 5. This CDR3 is 15 amino acids long. Germline loops: CDR1 SNHLY, CDR2 FYNNEI. The CDR3 DNA reads as TGTGCCAGCAGTACCGGGACTAGCGGGAGAAAGACCCAGTACTTC. The encoded protein is CASSTGTSGRKTQYF.